A single sample is the source of the 13 T cell receptor beta chains below, sequenced in a study of immune characterization of retroperitoneal liposarcoma. MiXCR, applied by TCRdb to the PCR reads, yields one record per CDR3 protein. The sample includes fewer than 25,000 distinct CDR3 sequences, 35% to 40% of them seen just once. Specimen: blood. All receptors come from a male donor with retroperitoneal liposarcoma.

With regard to this clonotype: At one of its ends the junction is not consistent with the germline gene, which may arise from a read error. This chain links TRBV6-4 with TRBJ2-2, with D maybe TRBD1 (6 bases). The CDR3 runs 14 residues. The germline CDR1 and CDR2 sequences are MRHNA and SNTAGT. The CDR3 spells CASSTGTNTGALFF. CDR3 DNA sequence: TGTGCCAGCAGCACAGGGACGAACACCGGGGCGCTGTTTTTT.

This clonotype was found many times. V usage is TRBV12-3 or TRBV12-4 and J usage is TRBJ2-1; 8 bases align to TRBD2. The CDR3 has 14 residues. The V segment lost 6 bases and the J segment 10 bases; nucleotides outside the gene matches: 11. Here the CDR3 DNA reads TGTGCCAGCAGCATGAGCGGGAGAGCCTACGAGCAGTTCTTC. Its translation is CASSMSGRAYEQFF.

In its sample, this clonotype was seen a few times. This rearrangement joins TRBV6-4 to TRBJ2-3, with a possible D match to TRBD1 (6 bases). Per germline, CDR1 MRHNA and CDR2 SNTAGT. The CDR3 totals 14 residues. Trimming pared 0 bases from V and 4 bases from J, leaving 8 bases between. The CDR3 nucleotides read TGTGCCAGCAGTGACTCGAAGGGGGCAGATACGCAGTATTTT. As protein: CASSDSKGADTQYF.

This chain connects TRBV27 to TRBJ1-4; TRBD1 matches 8 bases. The V gene end was trimmed by 4 bases and the J gene end by 0 bases; junction bases not matched to a gene: 7. This CDR3 is 17 amino acids long. The germline V gene encodes CDR1 MNHEY and CDR2 SMNVEV (reference sequence). Here the CDR3 reads CASSSGQGLATNEKLFF. As DNA, the CDR3 is TGTGCCAGCAGTTCCGGACAGGGACTTGCAACTAATGAAAAACTGTTTTTT. Full variable domain (outside the CDR3, taken from reference TRBV27 and TRBJ1-4): EAQVTQNPRYLITVTGKKLTVTCSQNMNHEYMSWYRQDPGLGLRQIYYSMNVEVTDKGDVPEGYKVSRKEKRNFPLILESPSPNQTSLYFCASSSGQGLATNEKLFFGSGTQLSVL.

The CDR3 DNA sequence: TGTGCCAGCAGGCTACCGGGGGAAGGAGATACGCAGTATTTT. Protein sequence: CASRLPGEGDTQYF. The gene calls are TRBV12-3 or TRBV12-4 and TRBJ2-3; tentatively, D is TRBD2 (6 bases). Trimming stripped 6 bases from V and 5 bases from J, with 15 bases between. The CDR3 extends over 14 amino acids.

The rearrangement links TRBV6-2 or TRBV6-3 to TRBJ2-7; 7 nucleotides match TRBD2. This CDR3 region has 15 residues. With 5 bases clipped from V and 4 bases from J, the junction kept 11 bases outside the gene matches. Germline V lookup: CDR1 MNHEY, CDR2 SVGEGT. The CDR3 region is CASSPRSGNIYEQYF. CDR3 DNA sequence: TGTGCCAGCAGTCCCCGAAGCGGGAATATATACGAGCAGTACTTC.

This clonotype turned up a few times. This chain connects TRBV7-2 to TRBJ2-3; TRBD1 agrees at 7 bases. This CDR3 is 16 amino acids long. The junction had 8 bases not matched to a gene; V was cut back by 1 base and J by 4 bases. Germline values: CDR1 SGHTA, CDR2 FQGNSA. The CDR3 coding sequence is TGTGCCAGCAGCTTAGAGGGGGCTCCAATACCAGATACGCAGTATTTT. The encoded protein is CASSLEGAPIPDTQYF.

In its sample, this clonotype was seen a few times. The rearrangement uses TRBV6-6 and TRBJ2-1; 8 nucleotides agree with TRBD2. The V gene's germline CDR1 is MNHNY and CDR2 SVGAGI (reference sequence). The V and J ends lost 2 bases and 7 bases, in that order; junction bases with no gene match: 7. The CDR3 is 15 amino acids. The CDR3 here is CASSYHAGGGNEQFF. CDR3 in DNA: TGTGCCAGCAGTTACCACGCGGGAGGAGGTAATGAGCAGTTCTTC.

This chain uses TRBV4-3 with TRBJ2-1; a weak D match, TRBD1 (5 bases). CDR3 length: 13 amino acids. V dropped 6 bases and J dropped 8 bases, with 14 bases sitting between them. Germline lookup yields CDR1 LGHNA and CDR2 YSLEER. The CDR3 region is CASSQPQGDEQFF. As DNA, the CDR3 is TGCGCCAGCAGTCAGCCGCAGGGCGATGAGCAGTTCTTC.

By its share, this clonotype is medium-sized. The chain carries TRBV7-2 and TRBJ1-1, with TRBD1 identical over 7 bases. Germline V gives CDR1 SGHTA, CDR2 FQGNSA. Trimming cost V 5 bases and J 11 bases; bases outside gene matches: 14. This CDR3 has 14 residues. CDR3 DNA: TGTGCCAGCAGCCCCCTGAGACAGGGAGGTGGTGCTTTCTTT. This gives the protein CASSPLRQGGGAFF. The variable domain in full, with the rest retrieved from reference TRBV7-2 and TRBJ1-1, is GAGVSQSPSNKVTEKGKDVELRCDPISGHTALYWYRQSLGQGLEFLIYFQGNSAPDKSGLPSDRFSAERTGGSVSTLTIQRTQQEDSAVYLCASSPLRQGGGAFFGQGTRLTVV.

This clonotype was seen more than once but under ten times. This chain uses TRBV12-3 or TRBV12-4 with TRBJ2-1; D unresolved. This CDR3 has 12 residues. Trimming took 6 bases from V and 9 from J, leaving 12 bases between them. The CDR3 DNA reads TGTGCCAGCAGGCCCTTTCTCGGTGAGCAGTTCTTC. This sequence encodes CASRPFLGEQFF.

The chain couples TRBV4-3 to TRBJ2-3, with D hard to call. Germline values: CDR1 LGHNA, CDR2 YSLEER. Between the trimmed V and J ends, which lost 4 bases and 3 bases, there was a span of 20 bases. CDR3 size: 17 residues. The CDR3 region is CASSRSQIGPRTDTQYF. Written as DNA, the CDR3 is TGCGCCAGCAGCCGATCACAGATTGGACCTAGGACAGATACGCAGTATTTT.

The chain recombines TRBV27 with TRBJ2-3, with TRBD2 matching 11 bases. The CDR3 totals 17 residues. Germline CDR1 MNHEY, CDR2 SMNVEV (reference sequence). The V and J ends lost 5 bases and 7 bases, in that order; junction bases with no gene match: 14. The CDR3 nucleotides read TGTGCCAGCAGTCCATCCTGGTCTAGCGGGAGGATGTATACGCAGTATTTT. It yields the protein CASSPSWSSGRMYTQYF.